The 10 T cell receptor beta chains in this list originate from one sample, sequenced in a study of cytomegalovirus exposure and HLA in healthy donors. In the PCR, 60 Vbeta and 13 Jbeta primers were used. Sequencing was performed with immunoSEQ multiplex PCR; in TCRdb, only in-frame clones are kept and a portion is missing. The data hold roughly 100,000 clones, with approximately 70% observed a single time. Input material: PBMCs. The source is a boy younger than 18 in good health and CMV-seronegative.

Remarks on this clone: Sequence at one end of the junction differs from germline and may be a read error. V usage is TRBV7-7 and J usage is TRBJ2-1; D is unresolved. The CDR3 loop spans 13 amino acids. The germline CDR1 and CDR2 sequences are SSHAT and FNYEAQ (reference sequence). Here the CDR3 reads CASSSNTYNEQFF. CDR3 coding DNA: TGTGCTAGCAGCTCGAACACGTACAATGAGCAGTTCTTC. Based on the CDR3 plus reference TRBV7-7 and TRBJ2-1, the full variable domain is GAGVSQSPRYKVTKRGQDVTLRCDPISSHATLYWYQQALGQGPEFLTYFNYEAQPDKSGLPSDRFSAERPEGSISTLTIQRTEQRDSAMYRCASSSNTYNEQFFGPGTRLTVL.

CDR3 DNA sequence: TGTGCCAGCAGTCCCGGCGGGGGGTACAATGAGCAGTTCTTC. Amino acids: CASSPGGGYNEQFF. The rearrangement uses TRBV7-3 and TRBJ2-1, with 8 nucleotides matching TRBD2. There are 14 residues in the CDR3. Per germline, CDR1 SGHTA and CDR2 FQGTGA. Trimming took 6 bases from V and 4 from J; bases not matched to a gene: 5.

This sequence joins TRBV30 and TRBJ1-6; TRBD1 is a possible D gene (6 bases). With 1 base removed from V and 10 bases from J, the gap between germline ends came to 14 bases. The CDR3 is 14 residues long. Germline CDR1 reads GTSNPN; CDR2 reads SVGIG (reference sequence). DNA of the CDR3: TGTGCCTGGAGTGGGGGGGGGCTGGGATCACCCCTCCACTTT. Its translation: CAWSGGGLGSPLHF.

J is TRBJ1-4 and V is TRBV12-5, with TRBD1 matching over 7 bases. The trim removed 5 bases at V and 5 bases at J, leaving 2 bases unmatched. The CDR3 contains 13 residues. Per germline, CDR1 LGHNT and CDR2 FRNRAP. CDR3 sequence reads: CASGRDRNEKLFF. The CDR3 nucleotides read TGTGCTAGTGGTCGGGACAGAAATGAAAAACTGTTTTTT.

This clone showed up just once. CDR3 amino acids: CASSFLDTQYF. The CDR3 DNA sequence: TGTGCCAGCAGCTTCTTAGATACGCAGTATTTT. The rearrangement joins TRBV7-2 to TRBJ2-3; no definite D call. Germline V gives CDR1 SGHTA, CDR2 FQGNSA. V was trimmed by 3 bases and J by 5 bases, leaving 3 bases between them. This CDR3 region has 11 residues.

The CDR3 is CAWSAGDLYEQYF. Written as DNA, the CDR3 is TGTGCCTGGAGTGCGGGGGACCTATACGAGCAGTACTTC. The rearrangement uses TRBV30 and TRBJ2-7; D might be TRBD2 (6 bases). Between the trimmed V and J ends, which lost 1 base and 4 bases, there was a span of 11 bases. Germline V gene sequence: CDR1 GTSNPN, CDR2 SVGIG (reference sequence). This CDR3 is 13 amino acids long.

Here the CDR3 reads CASSPSAPETQYF. In nucleotides, the CDR3 is TGTGCCAGCTCACCATCAGCGCCAGAGACCCAGTACTTC. The gene calls are TRBV18 and TRBJ2-5; D ambiguous. The CDR3 extends over 13 amino acids. Germline V gene lookup returns CDR1 KGHSH and CDR2 LQKENI. V was cut by 2 bases and J by 4 bases, with 8 bases left in between.

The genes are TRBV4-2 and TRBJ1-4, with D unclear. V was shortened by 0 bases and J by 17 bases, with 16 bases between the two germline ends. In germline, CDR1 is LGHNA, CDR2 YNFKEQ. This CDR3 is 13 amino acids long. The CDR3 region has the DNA TGTGCCAGCAGCCAAGATTGGCAAGGCAGGCTTTTTTTT. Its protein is CASSQDWQGRLFF.

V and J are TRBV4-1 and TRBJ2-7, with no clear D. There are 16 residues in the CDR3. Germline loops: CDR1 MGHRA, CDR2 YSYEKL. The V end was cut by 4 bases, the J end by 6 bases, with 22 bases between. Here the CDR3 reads CASSLGSSRRGVEQYF. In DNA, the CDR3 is TGCGCCAGCAGCCTTGGGTCTTCCCGACGTGGAGTCGAGCAGTACTTC.

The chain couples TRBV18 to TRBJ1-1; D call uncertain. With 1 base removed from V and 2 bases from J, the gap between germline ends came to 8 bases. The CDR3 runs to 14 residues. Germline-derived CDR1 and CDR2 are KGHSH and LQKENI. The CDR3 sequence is CASSPHAENTEAFF. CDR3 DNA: TGTGCCAGCTCACCACATGCGGAAAACACTGAAGCTTTCTTT. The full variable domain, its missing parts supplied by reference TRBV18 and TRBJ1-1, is NAGVMQNPRHLVRRRGQEARLRCSPMKGHSHVYWYRQLPEEGLKFMVYLQKENIIDESGMPKERFSAEFPKEGPSILRIQQVVRGDSAAYFCASSPHAENTEAFFGQGTRLTVV.